These 10 T cell receptor beta chains were all obtained from the same sample, sequenced in a study of response to subunit inactivated influenza vaccine (dated by TCRdb to the late 2010s). Interpreted using the paper, the time point label stands for: approximately 45 days after influenza vaccine administration. Libraries were prepared through RT-PCR. TCRdb lists the instrument as Illumina HiSeq 2500. TCRdb reprocessed the public reads (quality trimming at Q25 with fastp, clone calling with MiXCR) and kept in-frame beta chains. Here each entry gathers all rows of one CDR3 protein and keeps the most common genes and DNA. Here the sample has about half a million distinct CDR3 sequences; 9.5% to 12% occur a single time. In total, the top ten clones hold 9.5% to 15% of the sample. Specimen: PBMCs from blood, collected 40 to 50 days after vaccination. These receptors all stem from a man aged 45 to 65 who received an inactivated influenza vaccine. Donor details come from another sample of the same person, matched by shared clones.

The chain carries TRBV7-3 and TRBJ2-2; 8 bases map to TRBD2. This CDR3 contains 17 residues. Germline V gene data show CDR1 as SGHTA and CDR2 as FQGTGA. Losses at the gene ends were 2 bases for V and 6 bases for J; bases not matched to a gene: 11. CDR3 amino acids: CASSLWSRAGVAGELFF. The CDR3 DNA reads TGTGCCAGCAGCTTATGGTCCCGAGCGGGAGTGGCCGGGGAGCTGTTTTTT.

The genes are TRBV11-3 and TRBJ2-1; D is unclear. The germline gives CDR1 SGHNT, CDR2 YENEEA. V dropped 1 base and J dropped 6 bases, with 10 bases sitting between them. The CDR3 totals 14 residues. CDR3 nucleotides: TGTGCCAGCAGCTTAGGGTCAGGCGCCAATGAGCAGTTCTTC. The encoded protein is CASSLGSGANEQFF.

The chain recombines TRBV2 with TRBJ1-4, with 7 bases aligning to TRBD1. The CDR3 extends over 19 amino acids. CDR1 and CDR2 from the germline V gene are SNHLY and FYNNEI. Trimming took 6 bases from V and 6 from J; bases not matched to a gene: 22. The CDR3 DNA follows: TGTGCCAGCAGGCCCGGCTCGACGCTTAAGACAGGGCGGGATGAAAAACTGTTTTTT. It is translated as CASRPGSTLKTGRDEKLFF.

This clonotype was detected only a few times. This chain joins TRBV6-1 and TRBJ1-2; 7 bases line up with TRBD1. The CDR3 totals 13 residues. Germline CDR1 MNHNS, CDR2 SASEGT. Losses at the gene ends were 5 bases for V and 2 bases for J; bases not matched to a gene: 2. This chain's CDR3 is CASSTDRNYGYTF. CDR3 nucleotide sequence: TGTGCCAGCAGTACGGACAGGAACTATGGCTACACCTTC.

Comments on this clonotype: This may be a read error: a much more frequent sequence differs by one nucleotide. The J gene is TRBJ2-1, the V gene TRBV20-1; D possibly corresponds to TRBD2 (5 bases). The germline CDR1 and CDR2 sequences are DFQATT and SNEGSKA (reference sequence). The CDR3 is 12 amino acids. Between the trimmed V and J ends, which lost 3 bases and 3 bases, there was a span of 6 bases. The CDR3 DNA reads as TGCAGTGCTAGCGGGGACTACAATGAGCAGTTCTTC. As protein: CSASGDYNEQFF.

This clonotype was seen repeatedly, ten times or more. The chain couples TRBV20-1 to TRBJ1-5, with 7 bases aligning to TRBD1. The CDR3 loop spans 15 amino acids. Germline V gene data show CDR1 as DFQATT and CDR2 as SNEGSKA (reference sequence). V shed 1 base, J shed 3 bases, and the junction held 6 bases outside the gene matches. This chain's CDR3 is CSARGTGTDNQPQHF. The CDR3 DNA is TGCAGTGCTAGAGGAACCGGGACAGACAATCAGCCCCAGCATTTT.

This clonotype was seen more than once but under ten times. The chain links TRBV20-1 to TRBJ1-1; 7 bases line up with TRBD1. Trimming removed 1 base from V and 0 bases from J; junction bases left unmatched: 11. Germline V gives CDR1 DFQATT, CDR2 SNEGSKA (reference sequence). This CDR3 has 17 residues. CDR3 nucleotides: TGCAGTGCTAGAGGGGACAGTCCCCGAAGGGTGAACACTGAAGCTTTCTTT. Translated: CSARGDSPRRVNTEAFF.

This clonotype showed up many times. V and J are TRBV5-1 and TRBJ2-6, with TRBD1 identical over 9 bases. CDR3 length: 16 residues. V shed 7 bases and J 2 bases; nucleotides not matched to a gene: 7. Germline loops: CDR1 SGHRS, CDR2 YFSETQ. CDR3: CASEGQGSPGANVLTF. The CDR3, as DNA: TGCGCCAGCGAGGGACAGGGAAGTCCTGGGGCCAACGTCCTGACTTTC.

The sample holds a few counts of this clonotype. The rearrangement uses TRBV18 and TRBJ2-2, with unresolved D. CDR1 is KGHSH and CDR2 is LQKENI in the germline V gene. There are 17 residues in the CDR3. Between the trimmed V and J ends, which lost 3 bases and 5 bases, there was a span of 19 bases. The CDR3 DNA reads TGTGCCAGCTCACCCAGGCCAGGTGCCTCCAAAACCGGGGAGCTGTTTTTT. Residues: CASSPRPGASKTGELFF.

J is TRBJ2-1 and V is TRBV4-3, with D uncertain. The CDR3 is made up of 14 amino acids. Germline V gives CDR1 LGHNA, CDR2 YSLEER. The V end was cut by 4 bases, the J end by 12 bases, with 19 bases between. The CDR3 loop reads CASSLWAPGEGQFF. Written as DNA, the CDR3 is TGCGCCAGCAGCCTCTGGGCTCCTGGGGAAGGGCAGTTCTTC.